The present T cell receptor (beta chain) was sequenced within a study of T cells in Graves' hyperthyroidism and ophthalmopathy (dated by TCRdb to the late 2010s). Background for the entire study: To identify TCR V-J signatures that set the groups apart, the researchers used a discovery cohort of 100 patients, made up of 43 with Graves' ophthalmopathy and some 58 with stable Graves' hyperthyroidism. Whether ophthalmopathy could be predicted prospectively was tested in an independent validation cohort made up of fewer than 20 hyperthyroidism patients plus 17 patients who later progressed to ophthalmopathy. The 100 or so discovery patients were randomly split 7:3 into training and test sets. The study also compared thyroid tissue and blood T-cell repertoires from more than five Graves' hyperthyroidism patients. Following sampling, methimazole starting at 30 mg daily was given to hyperthyroidism patients, and high-dose intravenous methylprednisolone was given to ophthalmopathy patients. TCR Vbeta CDR3 sequencing of 130 to 150 peripheral blood samples (roughly 43 ophthalmopathy, roughly 72 hyperthyroidism and some 17 progressor patients) is reported in the paper. The investigation overall reported the following: A 13 V-J signature model separated ophthalmopathy from stable hyperthyroidism, with just over 85% sensitivity and roughly 81% specificity in cross-validation and 80%/75% in testing. No statistical method was used to set the sample size in advance, and investigators knew the group allocation. In validation, the model predicted progression to ophthalmopathy with approximately 70% sensitivity and around 72% specificity, a median of 6.5 months before onset. Most expanded thyroid clonotypes (frequency above 0.001) were also detected in blood, a finding suggesting that blood repertoires may reflect thyroid immune responses.

Counted from cysteine to phenylalanine, this CDR3 has 14 amino acids. Here the CDR3 DNA is all that survives: 42 bases in frame from base 1. The trim is 3 bases for V and 7 bases for J, with a gap of 11 bases between the germline ends. Sequences SGDLS (CDR1) and YYNGEE (CDR2) are obtained from the germline V gene. Worth noting for this clonotype: Its target antigen remains unknown. No much larger clone is present one base from it, and per-base qualities are unavailable.

The TCR beta CDR3 regions were amplified from the RNA transcripts. The TCR CDR3 was subjected to a first round of RT-PCR using the HTBI primer set and the Qiagen OneStep RT-PCR kit. Libraries were constructed in a second round of multiplex PCR, after which size selection and purification were carried out. Paired-end sequencing of the libraries was performed with 100 bp reads on an Illumina HiSeq2000. The published analysis was carried out like this. SOAPnuke was used to process the raw data, removing reads that contained adapters or uncalled bases, had a mean Phred below 15, or lacked an exact match to the constant primer or identifier. High-quality paired reads were merged with COPE v1.2.5, and unique nucleotide sequences were defined as clonotypes. Clonotypes were aligned to IMGT TRBV, TRBD and TRBJ reference segments using MiTCR v1.1. Analysis was restricted to V-J combinations with a frequency above 0.0001, which covered just over 98% of repertoires. The TCS score was defined as F50 (clonal expansion) divided by E x V (chaos), with BLOSUM62-based TCRdist calculated between CDR3 peptides within each V-J. Welch's t-statistics and random forest reduced several hundred V-J features to 10 to 15, which were used in a naive Bayes classifier (R e1071). Thyroid-blood repertoire similarity was quantified with the Morisita-Horn index. TCRdb handled the public reads itself, with Q25 trimming in fastp and clone calling in MiXCR, and kept productive beta chains. Under each unique CDR3 protein, matching rows form one entry showing the most common genes and DNA. TCRdb's processing, not the study's, gives the V and J calls here. For this sample the table gives about 98,000 distinct CDR3 sequences, of which 35% to 50% were detected only once. Roughly a tenth of the sample rests with the top ten.

A patient counted as having stable Graves' hyperthyroidism if no progression to ophthalmopathy occurred over 18 months of follow-up. Hyperthyroidism patients were newly diagnosed, with disease duration under 2 months, and aged 18 to 65 years. Exclusion was applied to patients with uncontrolled infections, other autoimmune diseases, pregnancy or lactation. Diagnoses relied on clinical symptoms, serum thyroxine and TRAb, thyroid ultrasound and orbital computed tomography. Total RNA was extracted with Trizol reagent, and quality was checked on an Agilent 2100 Bioanalyzer. The chain couples TRBV9 to TRBJ1-6, and perhaps TRBD1 as D gene, on 5 matching bases. The sample consisted of peripheral blood or thyroid tissue (not recorded which). This receptor was obtained from a woman in her twenties or thirties with Graves' hyperthyroidism. The CDR3 reads as follows: CASSAGAGNSPLHF. The DNA sequence is TGTGCCAGCAGCGCCGGGGCAGGGAATTCACCCCTCCACTTT.